This TCR beta chain was observed in a study of OX40 agonist ivuxolimab in advanced cancers. A word on this clone: Its antigen is currently unknown.

The CDR3 covers 11 residues. V lost 2 bases and J lost 8, with 9 bases in between. The germline CDR1 and CDR2 sequences are DFQATT and SNEGSKA (reference sequence). The assay was immunoSEQ multiplex PCR, and TCRdb's table has in-frame clones only and misses some. Here the sample spans 60,000 to 70,000 clones, approximately 89% being singletons. General study results and limits: Clones of CD4+ and CD8+ blood T cells grew by week 6 at doses of 0.1 to 3.0 mg/kg.

The source of this sequence is an adult with an advanced solid tumor such as melanoma, head and neck, liver or kidney cancer. The starting material was CD4+ or CD8+ T cells sorted from blood, obtained in a trial of the OX40 agonist ivuxolimab. The genes are TRBV20-1 and TRBJ1-1; D unclear. CDR3 sequence (DNA): TGCAGTGCTAGAATAAGCAGAGAAGCTTTCTTT. Protein: CSARISREAFF.